This TCR beta chain was sequenced for a study of shared clonotypes between healthy human individuals. Sequencing used immunoSEQ multiplex PCR; TCRdb keeps in-frame clones, though not all of them. The data hold approximately 2,300,000 clones, with around 90% observed a single time. The CDR3 spans 15 residues. V lost 3 bases and J lost 9; bases outside the gene matches: 6. Looked up from germline, CDR1 is MGHRA and CDR2 is YSYEKL. Sample: naive CD4+ T cells from PBMCs. Subset in this sample: CD45RA+ positively selected. The chain is built from TRBV4-1 and TRBJ2-1; 12 bases line up with TRBD2. This sequence originates from a man aged 18 to 29 in good health. Some clones in this sample may be carry-over from other donors' samples. The CDR3 bases are TGCGCCAGCAGCCAGGGACTAGCGGGTCATGGTGAGCAGTTCTTC. Translated, it gives CASSQGLAGHGEQFF.